This passage covers 18 T cell receptor beta chains from one sample sequenced in a study of T cells after yellow fever vaccination (dated by TCRdb to about 2019). What this sample's treatment or condition label stands for: live attenuated yellow fever vaccine strain. Library preparation used 5' RACE. The sequencing machine was an Illumina NovaSeq 6000. TCRdb reanalyzed the raw reads on its own, using fastp at Q25 for trimming and MiXCR for clone calling, and kept in-frame beta chains. Records with the same CDR3 protein are collapsed into one entry carrying the most frequent genes and DNA. The sample table shows some 250,000 distinct CDR3 sequences, and more than 3.5% are seen once. About 20% of the sample lies in the top ten. The sequenced sample was PBMCs, obtained 15 days after the yellow fever booster vaccination. The receptors were gathered from a young man who received the YFV17D yellow fever vaccine.

The chain employs TRBV6-5 and TRBJ2-1; 11 bases match TRBD1. This CDR3 region has 17 residues. The J segment lost 4 bases and the V segment lost 4 bases, leaving 9 bases of the junction unmatched. Germline V lookup: CDR1 MNHEY, CDR2 SVGAGI. Here the CDR3 reads CASSLMPGTGGYNEQFF. The CDR3 bases are TGTGCCAGCAGTTTAATGCCCGGGACAGGGGGGTACAATGAGCAGTTCTTC.

In its sample, this clonotype was seen a few times. The chain combines TRBV20-1 with TRBJ2-2, with no clear D. Between the trimmed V and J ends, which lost 0 bases and 4 bases, there was a span of 15 bases. The V gene's germline CDR1 is DFQATT and CDR2 SNEGSKA (reference sequence). The CDR3 totals 16 residues. The CDR3 DNA reads TGCAGTGCTAGAGATATTAGAAGGGCCAGCACCGGGGAGCTGTTTTTT. Translating it yields CSARDIRRASTGELFF.

This clonotype appeared many times. This chain connects TRBV6-5 to TRBJ2-3, with 7 bases aligning to TRBD2. The V segment lost 0 bases and the J segment 5 bases; nucleotides outside the gene matches: 8. The CDR3 totals 16 residues. From germline, CDR1 is MNHEY and CDR2 SVGAGI. CDR3 in amino acids: CASSYSKGGGGDTQYF. CDR3 bases: TGTGCCAGCAGTTACTCGAAGGGCGGGGGAGGAGATACGCAGTATTTT.

This clonotype was seen at least ten times. The chain couples TRBV6-2 or TRBV6-3 to TRBJ2-7, with 7 bases that match TRBD2. The CDR3 has 13 amino acids. The V segment lost 8 bases and the J segment 2 bases; nucleotides outside the gene matches: 6. Germline lookup yields CDR1 MNHEY and CDR2 SVGEGT. In nucleotides, the CDR3 is TGTGCCAGCGGGACCGGGGGGACCTACGAGCAGTACGTC. It specifies CASGTGGTYEQYV.

This clonotype has ten or more counts. V is TRBV4-1 and J is TRBJ2-3; 8 bases fit TRBD2. The CDR3 is made up of 16 amino acids. Unmatched junction bases numbered 8, after V lost 3 bases and J lost 3 bases. The germline CDR1 and CDR2 sequences are MGHRA and YSYEKL. In DNA form, the CDR3 reads TGCGCCAGCAGCCACCTGGGGCGGGGGGTAACAGATACGCAGTATTTT. Amino acid sequence: CASSHLGRGVTDTQYF.

This clonotype showed up many times. CDR3 in DNA: TGTGCCTGGAGTTCTAGCGCCGGGGAGACCCAGTACTTC. Encoded protein: CAWSSSAGETQYF. The chain is built from TRBV30 and TRBJ2-5; a possible D gene is TRBD2 (6 bases). Germline V gene sequence: CDR1 GTSNPN, CDR2 SVGIG (reference sequence). The V end lost 2 bases, the J end lost 5 bases, and 12 bases lay between the germline ends. This CDR3 has 13 residues.

This chain links TRBV28 with TRBJ2-7; the match to TRBD1 covers 10 bases. This CDR3 has 13 residues. The germline gives CDR1 MDHEN, CDR2 SYDVKM. V trimming: 6 bases; J trimming: 9 bases; junction bases outside the gene matches: 8. For the CDR3, the DNA is TGTGCCAGCAGCGGAAGACAGGGGGCAGGGCAGTACGTC. Protein sequence: CASSGRQGAGQYV.

Many counts were recorded for this clonotype. The V call is TRBV11-2, the J call TRBJ2-1, with 8 bases matching TRBD2. CDR1 and CDR2 (germline): SGHAT, FQNNGV. Germline trimming cut 0 bases from V and 6 bases from J; bases unmatched to any gene: 1. The CDR3 consists of 14 residues. The CDR3 sequence is CASSLEGTSNEQFF. CDR3 DNA: TGTGCCAGCAGCTTAGAAGGGACTAGCAATGAGCAGTTCTTC.

The table lists this clonotype with many counts. The chain employs TRBV4-1 and TRBJ2-7; D possibly uses TRBD1 or TRBD2 (6 bases each). The CDR3 spans 15 residues. V lost 0 bases to trimming and J lost 2 bases, with 11 bases between them. Per germline, CDR1 MGHRA and CDR2 YSYEKL. The CDR3, as DNA: TGCGCCAGCAGCCAAGATCGGGGGCACACCTACGAGCAGTACTTC. Translation gives CASSQDRGHTYEQYF.

This clonotype occurred many times. J is TRBJ1-5 and V is TRBV20-1; the D is unclear. With 0 bases removed from V and 3 bases from J, the gap between germline ends came to 9 bases. The V gene's germline CDR1 is DFQATT and CDR2 SNEGSKA (reference sequence). This CDR3 has 14 amino acids. The CDR3 DNA is TGCAGTGCTAGAGATCTAAGTTACAATCAGCCCCAGCATTTT. Translating it yields CSARDLSYNQPQHF.

This clonotype was seen ten or more times. The chain is built from TRBV7-2 and TRBJ1-6, with a weak D call TRBD1 (6 bases). The CDR3 has 15 amino acids. V was pared by 4 bases and J by 11 bases, with 18 bases between. The germline CDR1 and CDR2 sequences are SGHTA and FQGNSA. CDR3 amino acids: CASSYTVQGLTPLHF. The CDR3 DNA reads as TGTGCCAGCAGCTATACGGTTCAGGGGCTGACACCCCTCCACTTT.

This clonotype was seen at least ten times. J is TRBJ1-2 and V is TRBV7-9; no clear D. CDR3 size: 17 residues. V was trimmed by 1 base and J by 0 bases, leaving 15 bases between them. CDR1 and CDR2 from the germline V gene are SEHNR and FQNEAQ (reference sequence). The CDR3 here is CASSLEHGFQANYGYTF. The DNA of the CDR3 is TGTGCCAGCAGCTTAGAACATGGGTTTCAAGCTAACTATGGCTACACCTTC. The full variable domain, in which reference TRBV7-9 and TRBJ1-2 provide the parts outside the CDR3, is DTGVSQNPRHKITKRGQNVTFRCDPISEHNRLYWYRQTLGQGPEFLTYFQNEAQLEKSRLLSDRFSAERPKGSFSTLEIQRTEQGDSAMYLCASSLEHGFQANYGYTFGSGTRLTVV.

In this sample, this clonotype turned up many times. The chain is built from TRBV10-3 and TRBJ2-2; perhaps TRBD1 as D (5 bases). CDR3 length: 13 amino acids. Per the germline V gene, CDR1 is ENHRY and CDR2 is SYGVKD. Deletions cut 6 bases from V and 3 bases from J, with 8 bases between. The CDR3 loop reads CAIRGLDTGELFF. The CDR3 nucleotides read TGTGCCATCAGGGGGCTGGACACCGGGGAGCTGTTTTTT.

This clonotype was seen repeatedly, ten times or more. The V call is TRBV4-3, the J call TRBJ2-5; 10 bases line up with TRBD2. CDR1 and CDR2 (germline): LGHNA, YSLEER. There are 16 residues in the CDR3. V trimming: 8 bases; J trimming: 0 bases; junction bases outside the gene matches: 9. This CDR3 reads CASARASGGNQETQYF. For the CDR3, the DNA is TGCGCCAGCGCCAGGGCTAGCGGGGGAAACCAAGAGACCCAGTACTTC.

Many counts were recorded for this clonotype. The J gene is TRBJ1-6, the V gene TRBV29-1; no clear D gene. CDR3 size: 13 residues. V lost 0 bases and J lost 10, with 10 bases in between. CDR1 and CDR2 (germline): SQVTM, ANQGSEA. The CDR3 is CSVEEEPGSPLHF. CDR3 nucleotide sequence: TGCAGCGTTGAAGAGGAGCCTGGGTCACCCCTCCACTTT.

There are many counts of this clonotype. CDR3 in DNA: TGTGCCTGGAGTGGGGAAGCGGTAACAGGCGATCCTTCTAACTATGGCTACACCTTC. This codes for CAWSGEAVTGDPSNYGYTF. This chain connects TRBV30 to TRBJ1-2; possibly TRBD1 for D (5 bases). Germline CDR1 is GTSNPN and CDR2 is SVGIG (reference sequence). The V end lost 1 base, the J end lost 0 bases, and 24 bases lay between the germline ends. The CDR3 runs 19 residues.

The sample holds many counts of this clonotype. The chain combines TRBV6-2 or TRBV6-3 with TRBJ2-7; no clear D. This CDR3 is 13 amino acids long. The V gene's germline CDR1 is MNHEY and CDR2 SVGEGT. The V end lost 2 bases, the J end lost 3 bases, and 8 bases lay between the germline ends. Here the CDR3 DNA reads TGTGCCAGCAGTTACGGCAGGATCTACGAGCAGTACTTC. It codes for CASSYGRIYEQYF.

This clonotype was seen at least ten times. This chain connects TRBV7-9 to TRBJ2-1; TRBD2 aligns across 13 bases. The CDR3 contains 16 residues. V shed 6 bases and J 0 bases; nucleotides not matched to a gene: 2. CDR1 SEHNR and CDR2 FQNEAQ come from the germline V gene (reference sequence). The CDR3 DNA reads as TGTGCCAGCAGACGGACTAGCGGGGGCTCCTACAATGAGCAGTTCTTC. Its translation is CASRRTSGGSYNEQFF.